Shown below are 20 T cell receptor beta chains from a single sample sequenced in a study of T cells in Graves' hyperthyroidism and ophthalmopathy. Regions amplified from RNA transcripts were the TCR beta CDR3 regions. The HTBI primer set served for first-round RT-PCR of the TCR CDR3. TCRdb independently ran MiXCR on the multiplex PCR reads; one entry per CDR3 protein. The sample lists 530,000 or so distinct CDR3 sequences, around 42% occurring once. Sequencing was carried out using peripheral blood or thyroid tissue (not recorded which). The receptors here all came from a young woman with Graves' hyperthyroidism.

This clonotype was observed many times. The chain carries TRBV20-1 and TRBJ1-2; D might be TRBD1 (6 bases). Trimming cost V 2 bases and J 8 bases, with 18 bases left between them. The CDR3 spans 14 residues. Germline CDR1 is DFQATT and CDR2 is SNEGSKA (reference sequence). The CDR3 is CSARTPFGGGGYTF. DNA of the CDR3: TGCAGTGCTAGAACCCCGTTCGGGGGGGGCGGCTACACCTTC.

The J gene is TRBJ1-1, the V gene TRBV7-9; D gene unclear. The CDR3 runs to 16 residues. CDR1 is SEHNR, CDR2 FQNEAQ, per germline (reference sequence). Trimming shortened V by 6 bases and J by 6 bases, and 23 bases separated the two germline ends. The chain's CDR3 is CASSLRRPPVSPEAFF. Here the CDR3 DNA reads TGTGCCAGCAGTCTTCGCAGGCCGCCGGTGAGCCCTGAAGCTTTCTTT.

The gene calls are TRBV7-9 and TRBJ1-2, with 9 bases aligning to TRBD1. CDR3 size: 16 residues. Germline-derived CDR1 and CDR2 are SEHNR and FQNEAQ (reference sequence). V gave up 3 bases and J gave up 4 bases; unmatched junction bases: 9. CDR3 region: CASSLGQGTFGYGYTF. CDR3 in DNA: TGTGCCAGCAGCTTGGGACAGGGTACTTTTGGCTATGGCTACACCTTC. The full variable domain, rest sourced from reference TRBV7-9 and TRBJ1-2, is DTGVSQNPRHKITKRGQNVTFRCDPISEHNRLYWYRQTLGQGPEFLTYFQNEAQLEKSRLLSDRFSAERPKGSFSTLEIQRTEQGDSAMYLCASSLGQGTFGYGYTFGSGTRLTVV.

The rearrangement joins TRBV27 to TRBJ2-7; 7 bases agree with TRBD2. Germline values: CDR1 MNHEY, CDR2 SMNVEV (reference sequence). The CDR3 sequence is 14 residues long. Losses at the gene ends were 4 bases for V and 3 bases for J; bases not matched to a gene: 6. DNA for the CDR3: TGTGCCAGCAGTTCGCCGGGACTACACTACGAGCAGTACTTC. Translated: CASSSPGLHYEQYF.

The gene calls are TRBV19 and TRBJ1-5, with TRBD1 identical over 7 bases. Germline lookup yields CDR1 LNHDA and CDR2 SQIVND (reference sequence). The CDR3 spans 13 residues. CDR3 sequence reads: CARDVQGSQPQHF. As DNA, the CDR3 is TGTGCTAGAGATGTACAGGGGAGTCAGCCCCAGCATTTT.

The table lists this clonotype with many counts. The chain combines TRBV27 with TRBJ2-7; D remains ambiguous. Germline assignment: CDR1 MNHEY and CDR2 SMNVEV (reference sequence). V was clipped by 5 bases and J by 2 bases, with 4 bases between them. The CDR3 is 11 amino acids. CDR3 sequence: CASSTAYEQYF. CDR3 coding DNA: TGTGCCAGCAGTACAGCCTACGAGCAGTACTTC.

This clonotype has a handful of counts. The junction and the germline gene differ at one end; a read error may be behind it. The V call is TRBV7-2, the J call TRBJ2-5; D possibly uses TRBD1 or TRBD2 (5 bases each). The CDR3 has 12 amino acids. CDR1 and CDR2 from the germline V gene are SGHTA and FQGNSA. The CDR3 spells CASSWRSRVKFF. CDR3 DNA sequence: TGTGCCAGCAGCTGGAGGAGCAGGGTAAAGTTCTTC. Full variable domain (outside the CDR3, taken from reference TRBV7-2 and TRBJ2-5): GAGVSQSPSNKVTEKGKDVELRCDPISGHTALYWYRQSLGQGLEFLIYFQGNSAPDKSGLPSDRFSAERTGGSVSTLTIQRTQQEDSAVYLCASSWRSRVKFFGPGTRLLVL.

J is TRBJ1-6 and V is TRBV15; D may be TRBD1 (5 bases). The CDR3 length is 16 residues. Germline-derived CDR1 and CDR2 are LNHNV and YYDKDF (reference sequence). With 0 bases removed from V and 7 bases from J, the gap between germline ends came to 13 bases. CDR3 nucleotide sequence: TGTGCCACCAGCAGAGAAGTAGGGGCTGGCAATTCACCCCTCCACTTT. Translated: CATSREVGAGNSPLHF.

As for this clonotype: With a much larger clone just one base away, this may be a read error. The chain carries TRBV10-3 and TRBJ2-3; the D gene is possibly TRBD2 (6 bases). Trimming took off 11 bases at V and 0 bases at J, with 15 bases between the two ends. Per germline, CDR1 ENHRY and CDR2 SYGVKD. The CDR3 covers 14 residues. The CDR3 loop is CAGGTDPSTDTQYF. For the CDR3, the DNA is TGTGCCGGCGGGACGGATCCTAGCACAGATACGCAGTATTTT.

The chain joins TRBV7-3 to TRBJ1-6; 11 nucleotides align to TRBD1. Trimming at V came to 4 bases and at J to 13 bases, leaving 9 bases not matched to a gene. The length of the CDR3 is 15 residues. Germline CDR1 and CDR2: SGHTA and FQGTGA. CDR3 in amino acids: CASSSPGQGGSPLHF. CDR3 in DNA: TGTGCCAGCAGCTCCCCGGGACAGGGGGGATCCCCCCTCCACTTT.

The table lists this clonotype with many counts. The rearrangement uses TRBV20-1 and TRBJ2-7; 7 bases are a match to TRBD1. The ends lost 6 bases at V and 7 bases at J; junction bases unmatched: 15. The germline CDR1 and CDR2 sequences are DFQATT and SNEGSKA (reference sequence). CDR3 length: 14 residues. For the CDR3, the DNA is TGCAGTGCCCCCCTCTCTACAGGGGTGGGTGAGCAGTACTTC. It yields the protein CSAPLSTGVGEQYF.

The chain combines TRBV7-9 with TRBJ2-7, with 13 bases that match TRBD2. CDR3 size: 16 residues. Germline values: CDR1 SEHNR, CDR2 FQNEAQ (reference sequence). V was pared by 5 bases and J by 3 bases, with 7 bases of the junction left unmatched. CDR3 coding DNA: TGTGCCAGCAGCGTCGGGACTAGCGGGATATTCTACGAGCAGTACTTC. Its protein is CASSVGTSGIFYEQYF.

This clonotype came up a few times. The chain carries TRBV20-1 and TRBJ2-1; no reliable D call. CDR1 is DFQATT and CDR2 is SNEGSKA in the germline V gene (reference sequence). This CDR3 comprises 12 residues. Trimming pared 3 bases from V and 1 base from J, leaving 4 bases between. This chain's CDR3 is CSASESYNEQFF. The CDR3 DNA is TGCAGTGCTAGCGAGTCCTACAATGAGCAGTTCTTC.

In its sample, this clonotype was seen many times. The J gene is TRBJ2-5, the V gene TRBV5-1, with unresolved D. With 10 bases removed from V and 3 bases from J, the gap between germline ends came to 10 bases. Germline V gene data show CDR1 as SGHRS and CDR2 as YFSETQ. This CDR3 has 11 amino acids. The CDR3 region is CAARTEETQYF. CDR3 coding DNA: TGCGCCGCCCGGACGGAAGAGACCCAGTACTTC.

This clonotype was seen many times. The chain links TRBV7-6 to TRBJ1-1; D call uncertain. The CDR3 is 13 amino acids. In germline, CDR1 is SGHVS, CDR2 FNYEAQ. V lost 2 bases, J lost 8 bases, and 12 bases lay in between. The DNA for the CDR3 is TGTGCCAGCAGCTTAACCCTGGGCAGGGAAGCTTTCTTT. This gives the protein CASSLTLGREAFF.

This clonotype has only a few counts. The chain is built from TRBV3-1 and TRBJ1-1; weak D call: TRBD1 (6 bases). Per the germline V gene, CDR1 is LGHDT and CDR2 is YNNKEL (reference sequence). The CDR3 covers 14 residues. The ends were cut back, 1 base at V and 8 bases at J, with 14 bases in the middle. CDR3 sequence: CASSQGRGAGEAFF. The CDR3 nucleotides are TGTGCCAGCAGCCAAGGACGGGGGGCCGGGGAAGCTTTCTTT.

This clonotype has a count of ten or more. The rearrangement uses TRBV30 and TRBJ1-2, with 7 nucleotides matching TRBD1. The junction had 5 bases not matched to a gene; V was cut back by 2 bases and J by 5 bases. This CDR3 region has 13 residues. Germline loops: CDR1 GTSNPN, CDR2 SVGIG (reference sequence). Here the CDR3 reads CAWSQPGGYGYTF. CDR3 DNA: TGTGCCTGGAGTCAGCCAGGGGGGTATGGCTACACCTTC.

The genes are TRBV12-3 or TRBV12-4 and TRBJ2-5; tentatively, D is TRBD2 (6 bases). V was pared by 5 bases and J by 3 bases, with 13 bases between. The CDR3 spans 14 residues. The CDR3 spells CASSLPGEEETQYF. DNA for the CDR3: TGTGCCAGCAGTCTACCCGGGGAGGAAGAGACCCAGTACTTC.

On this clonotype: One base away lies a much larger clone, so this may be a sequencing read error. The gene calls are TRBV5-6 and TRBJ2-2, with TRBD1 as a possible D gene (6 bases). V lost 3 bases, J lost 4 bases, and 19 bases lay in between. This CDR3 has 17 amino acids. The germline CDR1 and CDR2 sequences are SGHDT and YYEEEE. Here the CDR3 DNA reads TGTGCCAGCAGCTGGGCCGGACAGAAAGTGAGCACCGGGGAGCTGTTTTTT. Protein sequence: CASSWAGQKVSTGELFF.

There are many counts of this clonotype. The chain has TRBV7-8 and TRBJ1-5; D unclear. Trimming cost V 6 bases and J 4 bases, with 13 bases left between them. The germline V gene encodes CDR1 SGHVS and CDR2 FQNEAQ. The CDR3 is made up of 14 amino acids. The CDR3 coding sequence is TGTGCCAGCAGAAAGACCGCGGGGAATCAGCCCCAGCATTTT. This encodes CASRKTAGNQPQHF. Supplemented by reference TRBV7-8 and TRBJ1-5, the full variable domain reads GAGVSQSPRYKVAKRGQDVALRCDPISGHVSLFWYQQALGQGPEFLTYFQNEAQLDKSGLPSDRFFAERPEGSVSTLKIQRTQQEDSAVYLCASRKTAGNQPQHFGDGTRLSIL.